These 3 T cell receptor beta chains share one sample of origin, sequenced in a study of early T cells in non-severe SARS-CoV-2 infection. From the 5' RACE reads, TCRdb called clonotypes with MiXCR, one entry per CDR3 protein. Of 30,000 or so distinct CDR3 sequences in the sample, under 7% were seen once. Sequenced sample: whole blood. Source of these receptors: an adult who was a healthcare worker with PCR-confirmed SARS-CoV-2 infection or an uninfected control (not recorded which).

This clonotype was found many times. The V gene is TRBV7-9, the J gene TRBJ2-7, with TRBD1 as a possible D gene (6 bases). V was clipped by 1 base and J by 7 bases, with 17 bases between them. The germline V gene encodes CDR1 SEHNR and CDR2 FQNEAQ (reference sequence). The CDR3 totals 15 residues. CDR3 sequence: CASSLESYRAREQYF. For the CDR3, the DNA is TGTGCCAGCAGCTTAGAGAGCTACAGGGCGCGGGAGCAGTACTTC.

The V call is TRBV30, the J call TRBJ1-1; D is undetermined. This CDR3 contains 12 residues. Trimming cost V 2 bases and J 4 bases, with 8 bases left between them. Germline lookup yields CDR1 GTSNPN and CDR2 SVGIG (reference sequence). The CDR3 DNA follows: TGTGCCTGGAGTCCCAGTTCCACTGAAGCTTTCTTT. It is translated as CAWSPSSTEAFF.

The V call is TRBV9, the J call TRBJ2-3, with TRBD2 matching over 10 bases. The CDR3 runs 15 residues. Germline lookup yields CDR1 SGDLS and CDR2 YYNGEE. J gave up 4 bases and V 3 bases, and 5 bases lay outside the gene matches. The CDR3 coding sequence is TGTGCCAGCAGCGCGCCCCTAGCGGGGGCAGATACGCAGTATTTT. Amino acids: CASSAPLAGADTQYF.